The 2 T cell receptor beta chains given below trace back to one sample, sequenced in a study of blood T cell repertoires in COVID-19. The data were produced by immunoSEQ multiplex PCR, yet TCRdb's version contains in-frame clones alone and is incomplete. Of 40,000 to 50,000 clones in the sample, approximately 91% were seen once. The sample taken for sequencing was peripheral blood. These receptors were taken from a middle-aged man with active COVID-19.

The chain recombines TRBV5-1 with TRBJ2-5; D not resolved. Between the trimmed V and J ends, which lost 7 bases and 5 bases, there was a span of 15 bases. The CDR3 is made up of 13 amino acids. Germline CDR1 SGHRS, CDR2 YFSETQ. The CDR3 region is CASYSIARETQYF. For the CDR3, the DNA is TGCGCCAGCTACTCGATCGCGAGGGAGACCCAGTACTTC.

The chain has TRBV7-8 and TRBJ1-2; D uncertain. The V gene's germline CDR1 is SGHVS and CDR2 FQNEAQ. CDR3 length: 15 amino acids. Deletions cut 1 base from V and 9 bases from J, with 18 bases between. The DNA for the CDR3 is TGTGCCAGCAGCTTAGGTAAAGTCCTTCAAGCTCGCTACACCTTC. This codes for CASSLGKVLQARYTF. Based on the CDR3 plus reference TRBV7-8 and TRBJ1-2, the full variable domain is GAGVSQSPRYKVAKRGQDVALRCDPISGHVSLFWYQQALGQGPEFLTYFQNEAQLDKSGLPSDRFFAERPEGSVSTLKIQRTQQEDSAVYLCASSLGKVLQARYTFGSGTRLTVV.